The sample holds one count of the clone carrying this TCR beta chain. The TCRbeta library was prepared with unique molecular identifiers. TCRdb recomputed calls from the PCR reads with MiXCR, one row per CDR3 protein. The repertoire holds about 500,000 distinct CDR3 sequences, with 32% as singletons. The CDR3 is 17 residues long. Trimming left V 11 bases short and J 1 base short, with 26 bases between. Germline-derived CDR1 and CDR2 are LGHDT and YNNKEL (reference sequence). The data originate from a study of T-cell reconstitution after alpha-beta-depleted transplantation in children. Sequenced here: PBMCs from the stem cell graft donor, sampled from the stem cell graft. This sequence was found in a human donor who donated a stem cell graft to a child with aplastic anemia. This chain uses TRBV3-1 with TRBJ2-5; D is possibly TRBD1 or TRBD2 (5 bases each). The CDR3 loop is CASTQEGKVAAQETQYF. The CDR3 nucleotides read TGTGCCTCCACCCAAGAGGGGAAGGTGGCAGCCCAAGAGACCCAGTACTTC.